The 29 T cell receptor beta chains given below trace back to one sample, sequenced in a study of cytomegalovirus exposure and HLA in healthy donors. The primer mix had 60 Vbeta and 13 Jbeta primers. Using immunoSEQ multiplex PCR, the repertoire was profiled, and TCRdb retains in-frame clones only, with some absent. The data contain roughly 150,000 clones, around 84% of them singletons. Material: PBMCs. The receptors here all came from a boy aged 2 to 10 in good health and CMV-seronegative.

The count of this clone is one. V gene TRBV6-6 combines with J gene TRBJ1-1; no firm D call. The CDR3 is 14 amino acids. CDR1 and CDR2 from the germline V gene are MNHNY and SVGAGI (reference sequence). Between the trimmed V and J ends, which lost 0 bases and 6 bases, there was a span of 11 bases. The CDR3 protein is CASSYSRDLPEAFF. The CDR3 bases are TGTGCCAGCAGTTACTCGAGGGATCTCCCTGAAGCTTTCTTT.

The CDR3 sequence: CASSLGPRQGYEQYF. CDR3 in DNA: TGTGCCAGCAGCTTAGGGCCCCGGCAGGGCTACGAGCAGTACTTC. J is TRBJ2-7 and V is TRBV7-7; weak D call: TRBD1 (5 bases). The CDR3 sequence is 15 residues long. Germline V gene sequence: CDR1 SSHAT, CDR2 FNYEAQ (reference sequence). With 1 base removed from V and 3 bases from J, the gap between germline ends came to 13 bases.

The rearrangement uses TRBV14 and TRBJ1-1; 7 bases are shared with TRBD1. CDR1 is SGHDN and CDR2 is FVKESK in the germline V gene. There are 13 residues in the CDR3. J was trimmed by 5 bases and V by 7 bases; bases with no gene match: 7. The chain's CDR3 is CASMRSGGTEAFF. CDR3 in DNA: TGTGCCAGCATGAGATCAGGGGGTACTGAAGCTTTCTTT.

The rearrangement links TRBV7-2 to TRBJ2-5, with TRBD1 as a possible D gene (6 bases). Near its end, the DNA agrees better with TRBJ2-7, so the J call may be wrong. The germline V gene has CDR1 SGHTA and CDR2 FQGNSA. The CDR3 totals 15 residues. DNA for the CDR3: TGTGCCAGCAGCTTACACGACAGGCTGTCCTACGAGCAGTACTTC. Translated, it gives CASSLHDRLSYEQYF.

CDR3 in DNA: TGTGCCAGCAGCTTAGCGGCAGGTGAAGCTTTCTTT. Translating gives CASSLAAGEAFF. The rearrangement links TRBV11-2 to TRBJ1-1; D ambiguous. Germline CDR1 is SGHAT and CDR2 is FQNNGV. V was trimmed by 1 base and J by 7 bases, leaving 7 bases between them. The CDR3 covers 12 residues.

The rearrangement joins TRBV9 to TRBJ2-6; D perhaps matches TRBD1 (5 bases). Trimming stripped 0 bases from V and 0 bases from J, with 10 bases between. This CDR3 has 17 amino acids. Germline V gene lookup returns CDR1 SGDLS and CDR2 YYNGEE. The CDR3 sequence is CASSVVGAASGANVLTF. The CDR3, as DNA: TGTGCCAGCAGCGTAGTAGGGGCTGCCTCTGGGGCCAACGTCCTGACTTTC.

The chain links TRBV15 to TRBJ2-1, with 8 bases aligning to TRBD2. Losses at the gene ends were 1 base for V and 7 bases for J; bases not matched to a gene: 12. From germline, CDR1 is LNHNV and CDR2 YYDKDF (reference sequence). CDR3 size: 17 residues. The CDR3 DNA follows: TGTGCCACCAGCAGAGGTTTTTGGCTAGCGGGTAGAAATGAGCAGTTCTTC. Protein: CATSRGFWLAGRNEQFF.

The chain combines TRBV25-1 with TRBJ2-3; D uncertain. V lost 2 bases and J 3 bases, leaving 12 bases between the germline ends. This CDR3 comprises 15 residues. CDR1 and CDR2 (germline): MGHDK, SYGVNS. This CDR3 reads CASSEEWSDTDTQYF. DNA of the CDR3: TGTGCCAGCAGTGAAGAATGGTCAGATACAGATACGCAGTATTTT.

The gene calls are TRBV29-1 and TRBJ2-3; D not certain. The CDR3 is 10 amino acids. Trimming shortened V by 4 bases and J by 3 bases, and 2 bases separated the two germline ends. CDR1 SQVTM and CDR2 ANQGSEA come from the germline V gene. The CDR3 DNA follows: TGCAGCGTTGCGACAGATACGCAGTATTTT. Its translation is CSVATDTQYF.

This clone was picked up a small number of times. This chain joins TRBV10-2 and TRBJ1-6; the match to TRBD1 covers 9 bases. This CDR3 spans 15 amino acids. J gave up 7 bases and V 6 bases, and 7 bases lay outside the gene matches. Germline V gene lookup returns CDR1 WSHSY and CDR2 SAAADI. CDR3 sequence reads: CASSPGQGPNSPLHF. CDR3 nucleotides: TGCGCCAGCAGCCCGGGACAGGGTCCGAATTCACCCCTCCACTTT.

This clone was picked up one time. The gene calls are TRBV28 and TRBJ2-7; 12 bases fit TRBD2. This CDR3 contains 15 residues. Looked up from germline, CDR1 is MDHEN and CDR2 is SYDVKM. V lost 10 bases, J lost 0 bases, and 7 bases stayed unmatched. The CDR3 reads CATPRLAGASYEQYF. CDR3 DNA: TGTGCCACCCCCAGACTAGCGGGGGCCTCCTACGAGCAGTACTTC.

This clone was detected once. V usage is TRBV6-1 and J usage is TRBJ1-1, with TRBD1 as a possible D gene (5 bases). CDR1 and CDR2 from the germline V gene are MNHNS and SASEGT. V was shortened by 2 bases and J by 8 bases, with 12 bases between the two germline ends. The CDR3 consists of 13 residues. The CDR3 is CASSEIWAGEAFF. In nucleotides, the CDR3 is TGTGCCAGCAGTGAAATATGGGCAGGGGAAGCTTTCTTT.

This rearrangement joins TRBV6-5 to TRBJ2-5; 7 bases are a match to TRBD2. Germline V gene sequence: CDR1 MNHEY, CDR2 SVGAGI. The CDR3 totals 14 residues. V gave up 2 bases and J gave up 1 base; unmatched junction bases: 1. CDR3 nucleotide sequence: TGTGCCAGCAGTTACGGGGGGGTCCAAGAGACCCAGTACTTC. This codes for CASSYGGVQETQYF.

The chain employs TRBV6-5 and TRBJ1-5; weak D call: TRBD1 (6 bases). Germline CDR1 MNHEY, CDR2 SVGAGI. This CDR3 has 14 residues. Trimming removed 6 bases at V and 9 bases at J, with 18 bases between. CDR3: CASSTTGSALPQHF. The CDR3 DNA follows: TGTGCCAGCAGCACTACAGGGAGTGCGTTGCCCCAGCATTTT.

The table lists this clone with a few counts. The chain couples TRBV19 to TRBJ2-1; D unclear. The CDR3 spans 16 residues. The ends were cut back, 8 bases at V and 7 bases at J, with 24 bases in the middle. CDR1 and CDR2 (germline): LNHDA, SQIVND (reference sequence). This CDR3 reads CASRPTFPELRNEQFF. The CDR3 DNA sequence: TGTGCCAGTCGACCGACTTTCCCCGAGTTGAGAAATGAGCAGTTCTTC. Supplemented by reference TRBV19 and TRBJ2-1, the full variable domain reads DGGITQSPKYLFRKEGQNVTLSCEQNLNHDAMYWYRQDPGQGLRLIYYSQIVNDFQKGDIAEGYSVSREKKESFPLTVTSAQKNPTAFYLCASRPTFPELRNEQFFGPGTRLTVL.

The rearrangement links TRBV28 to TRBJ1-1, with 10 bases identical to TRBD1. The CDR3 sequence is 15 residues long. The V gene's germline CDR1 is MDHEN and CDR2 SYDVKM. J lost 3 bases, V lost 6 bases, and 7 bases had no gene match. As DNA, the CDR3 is TGTGCCAGCAGGAAAAGACAGGGGGCGTACACTGAAGCTTTCTTT. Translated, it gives CASRKRQGAYTEAFF.

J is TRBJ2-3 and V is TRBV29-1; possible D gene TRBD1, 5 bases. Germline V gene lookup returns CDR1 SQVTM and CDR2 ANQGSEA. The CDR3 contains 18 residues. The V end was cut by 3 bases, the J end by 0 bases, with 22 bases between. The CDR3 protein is CSVDSPGHPGDSTDTQYF. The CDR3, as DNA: TGCAGCGTTGACAGCCCAGGGCATCCGGGCGATAGCACAGATACGCAGTATTTT.

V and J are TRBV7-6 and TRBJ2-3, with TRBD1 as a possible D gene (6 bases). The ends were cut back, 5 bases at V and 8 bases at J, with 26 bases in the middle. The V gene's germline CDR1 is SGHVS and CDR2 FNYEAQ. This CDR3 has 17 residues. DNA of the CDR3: TGTGCCAGCAGCCTCCCTTATCGGGGAGAGGGGGTAGTTACGCAGTATTTT. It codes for CASSLPYRGEGVVTQYF.

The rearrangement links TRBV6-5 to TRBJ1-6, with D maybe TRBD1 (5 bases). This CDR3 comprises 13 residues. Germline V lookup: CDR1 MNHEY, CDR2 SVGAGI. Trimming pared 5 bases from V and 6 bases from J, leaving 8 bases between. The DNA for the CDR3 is TGTGCCAGCAGTAACGGGGGTAATTCACCCCTCCACTTT. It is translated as CASSNGGNSPLHF.

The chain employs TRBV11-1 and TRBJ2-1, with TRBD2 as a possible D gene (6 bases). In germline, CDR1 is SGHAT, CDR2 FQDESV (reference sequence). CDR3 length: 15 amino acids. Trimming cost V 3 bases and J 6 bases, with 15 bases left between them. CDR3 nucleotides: TGTGCCAGCAGCTTTGACAACCCGGGGGTCAATGAGCAGTTCTTC. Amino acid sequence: CASSFDNPGVNEQFF.

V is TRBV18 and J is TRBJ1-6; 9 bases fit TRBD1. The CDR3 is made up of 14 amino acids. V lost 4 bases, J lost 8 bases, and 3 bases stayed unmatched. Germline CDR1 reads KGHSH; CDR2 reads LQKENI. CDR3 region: CASSQTGGYSPLHF. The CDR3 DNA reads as TGTGCCAGCTCACAAACAGGGGGCTATTCACCCCTCCACTTT.

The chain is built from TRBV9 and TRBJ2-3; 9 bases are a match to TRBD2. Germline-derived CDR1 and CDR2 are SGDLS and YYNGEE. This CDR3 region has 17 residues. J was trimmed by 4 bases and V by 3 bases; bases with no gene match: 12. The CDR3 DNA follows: TGTGCCAGCAGCGACCTCTTAGCGGGAGTCCGCGCAGATACGCAGTATTTT. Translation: CASSDLLAGVRADTQYF.

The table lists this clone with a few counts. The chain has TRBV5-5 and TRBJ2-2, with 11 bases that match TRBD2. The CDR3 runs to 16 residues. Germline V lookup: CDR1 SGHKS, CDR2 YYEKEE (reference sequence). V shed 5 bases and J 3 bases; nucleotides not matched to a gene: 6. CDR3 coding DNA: TGTGCCAGCAGATTAGCGGGACTAGCGGACACCGGGGAGCTGTTTTTT. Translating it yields CASRLAGLADTGELFF.

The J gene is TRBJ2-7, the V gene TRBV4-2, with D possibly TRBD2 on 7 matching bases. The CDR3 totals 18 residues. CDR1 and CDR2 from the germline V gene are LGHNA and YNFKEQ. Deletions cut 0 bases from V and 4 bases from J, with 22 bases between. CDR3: CASSQDLGGRGGRYEQYF. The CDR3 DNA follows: TGTGCCAGCAGCCAAGACTTGGGCGGGAGAGGGGGAAGGTACGAGCAGTACTTC.

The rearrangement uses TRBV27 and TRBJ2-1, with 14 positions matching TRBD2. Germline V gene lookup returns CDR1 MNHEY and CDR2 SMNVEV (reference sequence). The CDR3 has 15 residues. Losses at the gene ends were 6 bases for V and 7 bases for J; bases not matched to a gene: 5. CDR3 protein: CASRRLAGGVNEQFF. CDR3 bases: TGTGCCAGCAGGCGACTAGCGGGAGGGGTTAATGAGCAGTTCTTC.

CDR3 DNA sequence: TGTGCCAGCAGTGACGGTAGCGGAGGCTACGAGCAGTACTTC. It specifies CASSDGSGGYEQYF. This chain links TRBV6-1 with TRBJ2-7, with a weak D call TRBD2 (6 bases). This CDR3 is 14 amino acids long. Germline loops: CDR1 MNHNS, CDR2 SASEGT. Between the trimmed V and J ends, which lost 3 bases and 3 bases, there was a span of 12 bases.

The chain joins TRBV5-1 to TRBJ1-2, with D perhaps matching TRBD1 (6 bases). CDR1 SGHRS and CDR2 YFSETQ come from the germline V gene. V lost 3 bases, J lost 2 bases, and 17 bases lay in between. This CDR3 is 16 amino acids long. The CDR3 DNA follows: TGCGCCAGCAGCTCTGTAGCGACAGGCGCCAACTATGGCTACACCTTC. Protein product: CASSSVATGANYGYTF.

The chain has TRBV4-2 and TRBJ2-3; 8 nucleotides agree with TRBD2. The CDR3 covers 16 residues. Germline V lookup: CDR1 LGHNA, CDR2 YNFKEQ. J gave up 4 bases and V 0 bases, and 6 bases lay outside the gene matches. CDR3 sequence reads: CASSQDVRGGADTQYF. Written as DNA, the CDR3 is TGTGCCAGCAGCCAAGACGTCCGGGGGGGGGCAGATACGCAGTATTTT.

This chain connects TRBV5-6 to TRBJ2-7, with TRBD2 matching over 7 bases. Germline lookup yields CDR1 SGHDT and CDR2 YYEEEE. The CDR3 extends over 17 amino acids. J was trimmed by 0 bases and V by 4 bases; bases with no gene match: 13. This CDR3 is CASSPVGLAGNSYEQYF. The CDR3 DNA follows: TGTGCCAGCAGCCCAGTGGGATTAGCGGGCAACTCCTACGAGCAGTACTTC.